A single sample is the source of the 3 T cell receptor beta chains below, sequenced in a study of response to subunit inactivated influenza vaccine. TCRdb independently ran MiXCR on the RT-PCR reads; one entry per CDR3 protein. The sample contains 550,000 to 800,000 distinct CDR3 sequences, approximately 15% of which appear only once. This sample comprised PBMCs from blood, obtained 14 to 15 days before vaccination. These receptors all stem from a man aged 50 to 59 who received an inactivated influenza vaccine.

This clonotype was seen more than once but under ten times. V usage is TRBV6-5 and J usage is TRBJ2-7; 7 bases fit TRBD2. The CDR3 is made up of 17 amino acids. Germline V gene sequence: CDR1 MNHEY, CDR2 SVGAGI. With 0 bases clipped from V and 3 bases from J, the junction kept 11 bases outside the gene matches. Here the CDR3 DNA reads TGTGCCAGCAGTTACTCCACCCCCGCTAGCGGCCTCTACGAGCAGTACTTC. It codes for CASSYSTPASGLYEQYF.

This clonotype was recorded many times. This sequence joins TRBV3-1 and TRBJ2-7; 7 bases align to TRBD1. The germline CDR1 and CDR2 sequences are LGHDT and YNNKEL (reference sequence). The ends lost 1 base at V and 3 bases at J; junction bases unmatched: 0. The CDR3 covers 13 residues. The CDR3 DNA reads TGTGCCAGCAGCCAAGCAGGGGGCTACGAGCAGTACTTC. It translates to CASSQAGGYEQYF.

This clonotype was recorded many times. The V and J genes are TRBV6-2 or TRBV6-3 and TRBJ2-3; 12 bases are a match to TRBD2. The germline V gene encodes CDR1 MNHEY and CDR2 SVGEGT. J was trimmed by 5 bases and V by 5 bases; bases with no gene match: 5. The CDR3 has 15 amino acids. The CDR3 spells CASSRLAGGRDTQYF. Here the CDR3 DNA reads TGTGCCAGCAGTCGGCTAGCGGGGGGGCGAGATACGCAGTATTTT.